These 20 T cell receptor beta chains came from one sample sequenced in a study of PD-1 blockade in classical Hodgkin lymphoma. Time point of the sample: cycle 4 day 1 (C4D1), after 5 to 7 weeks of nivolumab. There was relapse after autologous stem cell transplantation in every patient, and there was variation in brentuximab vedotin exposure. Assay: immunoSEQ multiplex PCR; the TCRdb copy retains only in-frame clones and omits some. The sample has some 52,000 clones, 86% seen once. The sequencing used peripheral blood mononuclear cells (PBMCs), collected before the fourth cycle of nivolumab. These receptors came from a human donor with classical Hodgkin lymphoma.

This chain uses TRBV2 with TRBJ2-3; 9 nucleotides agree with TRBD2. The CDR3 spans 15 residues. The germline gives CDR1 SNHLY, CDR2 FYNNEI. V trimming: 6 bases; J trimming: 2 bases; junction bases outside the gene matches: 6. Here the CDR3 reads CASRGTSPFTDTQYF. DNA of the CDR3: TGTGCCAGCAGAGGGACTAGCCCCTTCACAGATACGCAGTATTTT.

The chain links TRBV9 to TRBJ2-3, with TRBD1 as a possible D gene (5 bases). This CDR3 comprises 15 residues. The V end was cut by 0 bases, the J end by 2 bases, with 10 bases between. CDR1 is SGDLS, CDR2 YYNGEE, per germline. CDR3 loop: CASSVAGRVTDTQYF. DNA of the CDR3: TGTGCCAGCAGCGTAGCCGGCAGGGTCACAGATACGCAGTATTTT.

The chain joins TRBV5-1 to TRBJ2-1; TRBD1 might be the D (5 bases). Germline CDR1 reads SGHRS; CDR2 reads YFSETQ. V was cut by 2 bases and J by 1 base, with 10 bases left in between. This CDR3 comprises 15 residues. CDR3 DNA sequence: TGCGCCAGCAGCTTCGACAGACTTTCCTACAATGAGCAGTTCTTC. This gives the protein CASSFDRLSYNEQFF.

This chain links TRBV2 with TRBJ2-3; D call uncertain. CDR3 length: 13 residues. Germline assignment: CDR1 SNHLY and CDR2 FYNNEI. With 2 bases removed from V and 4 bases from J, the gap between germline ends came to 7 bases. The CDR3 sequence is CASSEWAADTQYF. The CDR3 DNA follows: TGTGCCAGCAGTGAATGGGCGGCAGATACGCAGTATTTT.

This chain uses TRBV28 with TRBJ2-7; 9 nucleotides agree with TRBD2. Germline values: CDR1 MDHEN, CDR2 SYDVKM. V gave up 2 bases and J gave up 0 bases; unmatched junction bases: 2. This CDR3 comprises 15 residues. Written as DNA, the CDR3 is TGTGCCAGCAGTTTAGTAGCGGGGGACTCCTACGAGCAGTACTTC. Translated: CASSLVAGDSYEQYF. Full variable domain (outside the CDR3, taken from reference TRBV28 and TRBJ2-7): DVKVTQSSRYLVKRTGEKVFLECVQDMDHENMFWYRQDPGLGLRLIYFSYDVKMKEKGDIPEGYSVSREKKERFSLILESASTNQTSMYLCASSLVAGDSYEQYFGPGTRLTVT.

This clone was observed a single time. This rearrangement joins TRBV5-1 to TRBJ2-7; perhaps TRBD1 as D (5 bases). In germline, CDR1 is SGHRS, CDR2 YFSETQ. V lost 1 base and J lost 2, with 16 bases in between. The CDR3 contains 16 residues. The CDR3 loop is CASSLIQGRNAYEQYF. CDR3 nucleotide sequence: TGCGCCAGCAGCTTGATCCAGGGAAGGAACGCCTACGAGCAGTACTTC.

The CDR3 DNA reads TGTGCCAGCAGCCCAGGACAGCAAGGCAATCAGCCCCAGCATTTT. Translated: CASSPGQQGNQPQHF. The rearrangement uses TRBV11-2 and TRBJ1-5; possibly TRBD1 for D (6 bases). The germline CDR1 and CDR2 sequences are SGHAT and FQNNGV. Between the trimmed V and J ends, which lost 5 bases and 2 bases, there was a span of 13 bases. The CDR3 consists of 15 residues.

Only one count was recorded for this clone. At one of its ends the junction is not consistent with the germline gene, which may arise from a read error. The CDR3 spells CASRLGSNSPLHF. The CDR3 coding sequence is TGCGCCAGCAGGTTGGGGAGTAATTCACCCCTCCACTTT. This chain uses TRBV5-1 with TRBJ1-6; D not resolved. CDR3 length equals 13 residues. The germline gives CDR1 SGHRS, CDR2 YFSETQ.

The chain couples TRBV28 to TRBJ2-2, with TRBD1 matching 9 bases. Germline V lookup: CDR1 MDHEN, CDR2 SYDVKM. CDR3 length equals 15 residues. J was trimmed by 2 bases and V by 6 bases; bases with no gene match: 4. CDR3 protein: CASRLTGGNTGELFF. The CDR3, as DNA: TGTGCCAGCAGGCTGACAGGGGGAAACACCGGGGAGCTGTTTTTT.

The V call is TRBV19, the J call TRBJ2-1; 10 bases are a match to TRBD2. The junction had 5 bases not matched to a gene; V was cut back by 5 bases and J by 4 bases. The CDR3 extends over 15 amino acids. CDR1 LNHDA and CDR2 SQIVND come from the germline V gene (reference sequence). The CDR3 loop is CASSSLAGAYNEQFF. The CDR3 bases are TGTGCCAGTAGTTCGCTAGCGGGGGCTTACAATGAGCAGTTCTTC.

V usage is TRBV29-1 and J usage is TRBJ2-1, with a tentative D call TRBD1 (6 bases). This CDR3 region has 12 residues. CDR1 is SQVTM and CDR2 is ANQGSEA in the germline V gene. V shed 4 bases and J shed 13 bases, with 17 bases lying between them. In DNA form, the CDR3 reads TGCAGCGTTGCCGCGCCAGGGGCAGGTCAGTTCTTC. This gives the protein CSVAAPGAGQFF.

CDR3 DNA sequence: TGTGCCAGCAGTCGTAGGCCGGGACTAGCGGGATTGAATGAGCAGTTCTTC. Its protein is CASSRRPGLAGLNEQFF. The chain is built from TRBV2 and TRBJ2-1, with 13 bases lining up with TRBD2. Germline CDR1 is SNHLY and CDR2 is FYNNEI. J was trimmed by 7 bases and V by 5 bases; bases with no gene match: 11. The CDR3 consists of 17 residues.

This clone came up once. The chain uses TRBV2 and TRBJ2-7; tentatively, D is TRBD2 (6 bases). The germline V and J ends were trimmed by 11 bases and 5 bases, with 16 bases remaining between them. The CDR3 sequence is 12 residues long. The germline V gene has CDR1 SNHLY and CDR2 FYNNEI. CDR3: CAGGRTGHEQYF. CDR3 bases: TGTGCCGGGGGGAGAACCGGACACGAGCAGTACTTC.

This chain links TRBV18 with TRBJ1-4; 9 bases map to TRBD1. V dropped 4 bases and J dropped 8; count of bases not matched to a gene: 5. The CDR3 extends over 14 amino acids. Germline V gene lookup returns CDR1 KGHSH and CDR2 LQKENI. CDR3 sequence reads: CASSQTGGREKLFF. The DNA of the CDR3 is TGTGCCAGCTCACAGACAGGGGGACGCGAAAAACTGTTTTTT.

V usage is TRBV6-6 and J usage is TRBJ1-1, with D hard to call. This CDR3 region has 14 residues. V lost 0 bases to trimming and J lost 6 bases, with 11 bases between them. Germline lookup yields CDR1 MNHNY and CDR2 SVGAGI (reference sequence). The CDR3 spells CASSYSILGAEAFF. The CDR3 bases are TGTGCCAGCAGTTACTCGATTCTCGGGGCTGAAGCTTTCTTT.

The genes are TRBV6-1 and TRBJ1-1, with D perhaps TRBD1 (5 bases). Per the germline V gene, CDR1 is MNHNS and CDR2 is SASEGT. The CDR3 totals 14 residues. Trimming took 4 bases from V and 5 from J, leaving 14 bases between them. CDR3 coding DNA: TGTGCCAGCAGTGGAACACATACAGGTACTGAAGCTTTCTTT. It yields the protein CASSGTHTGTEAFF.

The chain links TRBV27 to TRBJ2-3; TRBD1 might be the D (5 bases). The CDR3 has 14 amino acids. Between the trimmed V and J ends, which lost 6 bases and 0 bases, there was a span of 10 bases. From germline, CDR1 is MNHEY and CDR2 SMNVEV (reference sequence). CDR3: CASRRSGSTDTQYF. The DNA for the CDR3 is TGTGCCAGCAGACGGTCAGGGAGCACAGATACGCAGTATTTT.

This clone was seen more than once but under ten times. V gene TRBV29-1 combines with J gene TRBJ2-4; 7 nucleotides agree with TRBD2. This CDR3 has 12 residues. V shed 5 bases, J shed 5 bases, and the junction held 3 bases outside the gene matches. The germline V gene has CDR1 SQVTM and CDR2 ANQGSEA. CDR3 nucleotide sequence: TGCAGCGTTCTGGGGGGGGAAAACATTCAGTACTTC. This codes for CSVLGGENIQYF.

The chain uses TRBV27 and TRBJ1-2, with a weak D call TRBD1 (6 bases). Germline assignment: CDR1 MNHEY and CDR2 SMNVEV (reference sequence). CDR3 length: 12 amino acids. The V gene lost 8 bases and the J gene lost 8 bases, with 15 bases spanning the gap. CDR3 sequence (DNA): TGTGCCAGCGGCAGGGGTGTTGGCGGCTACACCTTC. Amino acid sequence: CASGRGVGGYTF.

This clone was counted once. CDR3 region: CASRGDLGSGANVLTF. CDR3 bases: TGTGCCAGCAGGGGGGACTTGGGCTCTGGGGCCAACGTCCTGACTTTC. The chain couples TRBV28 to TRBJ2-6, with D possibly matching TRBD2 (6 bases). CDR3 length equals 16 residues. CDR1 is MDHEN and CDR2 is SYDVKM in the germline V gene. The V end lost 6 bases, the J end lost 0 bases, and 12 bases lay between the germline ends.